The source of this T cell receptor (beta chain) is a study of identical twins. TCRdb passed the 5' RACE reads through MiXCR, listing each CDR3 protein once. Of under 900,000 distinct CDR3 sequences in the sample, 9% to 15% were seen once. This CDR3 is built from 17 residues. Trimming removed 4 bases at V and 5 bases at J, with 21 bases between. Germline lookup yields CDR1 SGHVS and CDR2 FNYEAQ. The sample also formed part of further work on yellow fever vaccine responses in identical twins.

The chain uses TRBV7-6 and TRBJ2-1, with D possibly called TRBD1 or TRBD2 (5 bases each). The sequence was collected from a woman aged 18-29 years in good health. Specimen: PBMCs. CDR3 region: CASSSYPETGTNNEQFF. In DNA, the CDR3 is TGTGCCAGCAGCTCCTACCCGGAAACCGGGACCAACAATGAGCAGTTCTTC. Drawing the rest from reference TRBV7-6 and TRBJ2-1, the complete variable domain is GAGVSQSPRYKVTKRGQDVALRCDPISGHVSLYWYRQALGQGPEFLTYFNYEAQQDKSGLPNDRFSAERPEGSISTLTIQRTEQRDSAMYRCASSSYPETGTNNEQFFGPGTRLTVL.